This T cell receptor (beta chain) is from a study of regulatory T cells in long-lasting Graves disease. The V gene's germline CDR1 is DFQATT and CDR2 SNEGSKA (reference sequence). CDR3 length: 17 residues. Arm-PCR of CDR3 regions and iRepertoire HTBI primers were the basis on which TCR beta libraries were built. TCRdb reprocessed the multiplex PCR reads via MiXCR and lists one record per CDR3 protein. The table lists roughly 400,000 distinct CDR3 sequences, about a sixth of them singletons. Time point in this sample: newly diagnosed GD, antithyroid drugs for less than 3 months. Extracted RNA from PBMCs served as the source of the TCR library. A note on this clonotype: Since no conserved phenylalanine or tryptophan closes the CDR3, a read error is the likely cause.

A further study also used this sample, focusing on T cells in Graves' hyperthyroidism and ophthalmopathy.

This TCR was sampled from a woman between 18 and 29 years old with Graves disease. The rearrangement links TRBV20-1 to TRBJ2-3; 8 bases are shared with TRBD2. Sequenced material: peripheral blood mononuclear cells (PBMCs), taken at new diagnosis, from a patient treated with antithyroid drugs. The CDR3 coding sequence is TGCAGTGCCCGCAGCGGGGGTGTACTCACTAGCACAGATAGGCAGTATGTT. Protein sequence: CSARSGGVLTSTDRQYV.